The 20 T cell receptor beta chains given below trace back to one sample, sequenced in a study of T cell responses to AZD1222 COVID-19 vaccine. The method was immunoSEQ multiplex PCR; TCRdb's version includes in-frame clones alone and lacks a portion of them. The sample includes approximately 99,000 clones, approximately 86% seen only once; the top ten take over 3%. The source was peripheral blood, collected on day 0 of AZD1222 vaccination. Source of these receptors: an adult in good health.

The V call is TRBV5-6, the J call TRBJ2-2; 12 bases are a match to TRBD1. V shed 4 bases, J shed 7 bases, and the junction held 5 bases outside the gene matches. This CDR3 comprises 15 residues. CDR1 and CDR2 from the germline V gene are SGHDT and YYEEEE. CDR3: CASSRDRGRNGELFF. The CDR3, as DNA: TGTGCCAGCAGCAGGGACAGGGGGCGGAACGGGGAGCTGTTTTTT.

The CDR3 sequence: CASSEVATPYTGELFF. The CDR3 nucleotides read TGTGCCAGCAGTGAGGTGGCTACCCCCTACACCGGGGAGCTGTTTTTT. The V call is TRBV2, the J call TRBJ2-2; D not resolved. This CDR3 has 16 residues. In germline, CDR1 is SNHLY, CDR2 FYNNEI. Trimming removed 3 bases at V and 3 bases at J, with 14 bases between.

The genes are TRBV5-1 and TRBJ1-2; D gene unclear. This CDR3 is 14 amino acids long. Trimming left V 4 bases short and J 2 bases short, with 12 bases between. The germline V gene encodes CDR1 SGHRS and CDR2 YFSETQ. Written as DNA, the CDR3 is TGCGCCAGCAGCACCGCTCGGGGAAACTATGGCTACACCTTC. This gives the protein CASSTARGNYGYTF.

The V call is TRBV28, the J call TRBJ1-5; D remains ambiguous. Germline CDR1 and CDR2: MDHEN and SYDVKM. This CDR3 has 19 amino acids. Between the trimmed V and J ends, which lost 5 bases and 0 bases, there was a span of 23 bases. The CDR3 nucleotides read TGTGCCAGCAGTCAAAAAGGACGGTCAGGAGAATTTAGCAATCAGCCCCAGCATTTT. Translation gives CASSQKGRSGEFSNQPQHF.

The chain links TRBV29-1 to TRBJ2-7; D is perhaps TRBD1 (5 bases). The V end was cut by 4 bases, the J end by 4 bases, with 29 bases between. The CDR3 contains 18 residues. Germline loops: CDR1 SQVTM, CDR2 ANQGSEA. This CDR3 reads CSVAGLAVQTVHTYEQYF. CDR3 coding DNA: TGCAGCGTTGCCGGGTTGGCGGTTCAGACAGTCCATACATACGAGCAGTACTTC.

The rearrangement links TRBV7-9 to TRBJ1-4; 11 bases are a match to TRBD1. The CDR3 runs to 16 residues. The junction had 7 bases not matched to a gene; V was cut back by 5 bases and J by 5 bases. Per the germline V gene, CDR1 is SEHNR and CDR2 is FQNEAQ (reference sequence). For the CDR3, the DNA is TGTGCCAGCAGCCCCGAGGGACAGGGGGTGAATGAAAAACTGTTTTTT. This translates into CASSPEGQGVNEKLFF.

The CDR3 protein is CASSYSGEHQPQHF. The CDR3 coding sequence is TGTGCCAGCAGTTATTCAGGGGAGCATCAGCCCCAGCATTTT. The rearrangement links TRBV6-5 to TRBJ1-5; TRBD1 might be the D (6 bases). V lost 3 bases and J lost 5, with 11 bases in between. The CDR3 is made up of 14 amino acids. Germline CDR1 MNHEY, CDR2 SVGAGI.

The J gene is TRBJ2-3, the V gene TRBV12-3 or TRBV12-4; D not certain. The CDR3 length is 12 residues. Trimming removed 5 bases at V and 4 bases at J, with 7 bases between. CDR3 residues: CASSPHPDTQYF. For the CDR3, the DNA is TGTGCCAGCAGTCCCCACCCAGATACGCAGTATTTT.

V usage is TRBV6-5 and J usage is TRBJ2-7; the match to TRBD1 covers 8 bases. V lost 6 bases and J lost 3; bases outside the gene matches: 10. The CDR3 is 15 residues long. Germline CDR1 MNHEY, CDR2 SVGAGI. CDR3 nucleotide sequence: TGTGCCAGCAGCCAGGACAGGGATTCTGGCTACGAGCAGTACTTC. Residues: CASSQDRDSGYEQYF.

By sample fraction, this clone is medium-sized. V usage is TRBV29-1 and J usage is TRBJ2-3, with D possibly being TRBD1 or TRBD2 (6 bases each). V was clipped by 8 bases and J by 9 bases, with 15 bases between them. Germline loops: CDR1 SQVTM, CDR2 ANQGSEA. The CDR3 has 11 residues. The CDR3 DNA follows: TGCAGCCATGTGGGGGGCCCCACGCAGTATTTT. It encodes CSHVGGPTQYF.

V usage is TRBV7-2 and J usage is TRBJ2-2; D gene ambiguous. This CDR3 region has 15 residues. Deletions cut 4 bases from V and 4 bases from J, with 13 bases between. In germline, CDR1 is SGHTA, CDR2 FQGNSA. The CDR3 sequence: CASSYTPLATGELFF. DNA of the CDR3: TGTGCCAGCAGCTATACACCCCTGGCCACCGGGGAGCTGTTTTTT.

This chain uses TRBV19 with TRBJ1-2; a possible D gene is TRBD1 (6 bases). The germline V gene encodes CDR1 LNHDA and CDR2 SQIVND (reference sequence). The V end was cut by 8 bases, the J end by 1 base, with 8 bases between. The CDR3 consists of 12 residues. The CDR3 loop reads CASQGSNYGYTF. The CDR3 DNA is TGTGCCAGTCAGGGGAGTAACTATGGCTACACCTTC.

This chain uses TRBV9 with TRBJ1-3, with D possibly being TRBD1 (6 bases). Germline loops: CDR1 SGDLS, CDR2 YYNGEE. The CDR3 length is 13 residues. V was clipped by 4 bases and J by 4 bases, with 9 bases between them. CDR3 in DNA: TGTGCCAGCAGCCCCACAGGGGGAAACACCATATATTTT. It is translated as CASSPTGGNTIYF.

This chain links TRBV7-2 with TRBJ1-1; 11 nucleotides match TRBD1. CDR1 and CDR2 (germline): SGHTA, FQGNSA. This CDR3 comprises 16 residues. V dropped 7 bases and J dropped 1; count of bases not matched to a gene: 8. CDR3 nucleotide sequence: TGTGCCAGCACCGCTGGGGGGACAGGGGGGAACACTGAAGCTTTCTTT. Translation gives CASTAGGTGGNTEAFF.

This chain connects TRBV9 to TRBJ2-6, with D perhaps TRBD1 (6 bases). The CDR3 covers 18 residues. The V and J ends lost 4 bases and 0 bases respectively, with 17 bases between them. The V gene's germline CDR1 is SGDLS and CDR2 YYNGEE. CDR3 in amino acids: CASSLSGEFGSGANVLTF. The CDR3 nucleotides read TGTGCCAGCAGCCTATCAGGGGAGTTCGGCTCTGGGGCCAACGTCCTGACTTTC.

The V and J genes are TRBV5-1 and TRBJ1-6; D remains ambiguous. The CDR3 runs to 14 residues. CDR1 is SGHRS and CDR2 is YFSETQ in the germline V gene. Trimming left V 3 bases short and J 7 bases short, with 11 bases between. CDR3 DNA sequence: TGCGCCAGCAGCTCCTCCACGGGAAATTCACCCCTCCACTTT. Protein product: CASSSSTGNSPLHF.

This clone was found a few times. This sequence joins TRBV9 and TRBJ1-3, with TRBD1 identical over 10 bases. Germline V CDR1 and CDR2: SGDLS, YYNGEE. The length of the CDR3 is 16 residues. Losses at the gene ends were 4 bases for V and 4 bases for J; bases not matched to a gene: 8. DNA for the CDR3: TGTGCCAGCAGCTTGGGACAGGGGAGCCTCGGAAACACCATATATTTT. This gives the protein CASSLGQGSLGNTIYF.

The V call is TRBV18, the J call TRBJ1-2; D not resolved. The CDR3 loop spans 13 amino acids. Germline V gives CDR1 KGHSH, CDR2 LQKENI. Between the trimmed V and J ends, which lost 3 bases and 3 bases, there was a span of 8 bases. CDR3 coding DNA: TGTGCCAGCTCACCGTCGGTGGACTATGGCTACACCTTC. Protein sequence: CASSPSVDYGYTF.

V and J are TRBV24-1 and TRBJ2-7; 8 bases agree with TRBD1. The V and J ends lost 2 bases and 7 bases, in that order; junction bases with no gene match: 6. Germline CDR1 is KGHDR and CDR2 is SFDVKD. The CDR3 is 14 residues long. The CDR3 here is CATSDYSRGQEQYF. The CDR3, as DNA: TGTGCCACCAGTGATTATAGCAGGGGGCAAGAGCAGTACTTC.

Of note for this clone: One junction end disagrees with the germline gene, perhaps due to a read error. This chain joins TRBV5-5 and TRBJ1-5; a weak D match, TRBD1 (5 bases). CDR1 is SGHKS, CDR2 YYEKEE, per germline (reference sequence). CDR3 length: 14 residues. The CDR3 coding sequence is TGTGCCAGCAGTTTGGACGAGGGGACGGGGCCCCAGCATTTT. Its protein product is CASSLDEGTGPQHF.